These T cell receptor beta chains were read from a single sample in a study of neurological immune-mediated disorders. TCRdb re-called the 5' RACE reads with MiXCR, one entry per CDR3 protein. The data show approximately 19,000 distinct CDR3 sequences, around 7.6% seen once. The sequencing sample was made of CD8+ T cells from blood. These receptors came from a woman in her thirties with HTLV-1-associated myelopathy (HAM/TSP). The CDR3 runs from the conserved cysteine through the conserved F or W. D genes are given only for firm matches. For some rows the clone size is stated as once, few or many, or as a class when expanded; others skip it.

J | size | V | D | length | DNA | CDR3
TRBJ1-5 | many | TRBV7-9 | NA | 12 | TGTGCCAGCAGTAAAGGGGGTCAGCCCCAGCATTTT | CASSKGGQPQHF
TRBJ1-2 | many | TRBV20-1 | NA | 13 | TGCAGTCCCCGTGGTTGGGGGAACTATGGCTACACCTTC | CSPRGWGNYGYTF
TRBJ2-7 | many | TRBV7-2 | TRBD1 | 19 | TGTGCCAGCACCAGTGGGGTGCGGACAGGGCAATATTACCACTACGAGCAGTACTTC | CASTSGVRTGQYYHYEQYF
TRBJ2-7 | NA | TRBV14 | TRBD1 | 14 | TGTGCCAGCAGCCAGGGGACAGGGAGGTACGAGCAGTACTTC | CASSQGTGRYEQYF
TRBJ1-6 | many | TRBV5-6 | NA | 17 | TGTGCCAGCAGCAGTTTCTTGGAGCGGGGGGCTATTTCACCCCTCCACTTT | CASSSFLERGAISPLHF
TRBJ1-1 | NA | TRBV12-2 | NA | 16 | TGTGCAAGTCGCTTAGCCTGCCCTGAGGAGAACACTGAAGCTTTCTTT | CASRLACPEENTEAFF
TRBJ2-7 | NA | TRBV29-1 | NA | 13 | TGCAGCATTGGAACAGGAGACTACTACGAGCAGTACTTC | CSIGTGDYYEQYF
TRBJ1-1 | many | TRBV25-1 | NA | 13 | TGTGCCAGCAGTGATCATGGGTATACTGAAGCTTTCTTT | CASSDHGYTEAFF
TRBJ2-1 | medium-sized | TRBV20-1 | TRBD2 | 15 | TGCAGTGTGCCCCGTAGCGGGGGAGATTACAATGAGCAGTTCTTC | CSVPRSGGDYNEQFF
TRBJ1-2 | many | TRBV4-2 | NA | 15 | TGTGCCAGCAGCCAAAATAATGGCAGGGCCTATGGCTACACCTTC | CASSQNNGRAYGYTF
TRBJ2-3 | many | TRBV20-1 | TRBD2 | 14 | TGCAGTGCGGGGACTAGCGGGGGGGTAGATACGCAGTATTTT | CSAGTSGGVDTQYF
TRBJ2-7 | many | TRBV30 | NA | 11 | TGTGCCTGGAATAAGGGGTACGAGCAGTACTTC | CAWNKGYEQYF
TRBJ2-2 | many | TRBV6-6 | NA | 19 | TGTGCCAGCAGTTACTCGATTTATCGGGGGGCAGCGAACACCGGGGAGCTGTTTTTT | CASSYSIYRGAANTGELFF
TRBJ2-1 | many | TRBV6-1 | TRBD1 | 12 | TGTGCCACGGGACAGGCGCCCAATGAGCAGTTCTTC | CATGQAPNEQFF
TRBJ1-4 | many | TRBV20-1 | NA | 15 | TGCAGTGCTAGGGGGAGCGGGCAGCCTAAGGAAAAACTGTTTTTT | CSARGSGQPKEKLFF
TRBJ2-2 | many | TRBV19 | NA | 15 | TGTGCCAGTAGTATCGACAGGACGAACACCGGGGAGCTGTTTTTT | CASSIDRTNTGELFF
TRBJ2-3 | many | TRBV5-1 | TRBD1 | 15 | TGCGCCAGCAGCTTGATAACAGGGGTAACAGATACGCAGTATTTT | CASSLITGVTDTQYF
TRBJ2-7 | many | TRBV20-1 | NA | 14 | TGCAGTGCTAGAGATGCTGCGCAGTCCTACGAGCAGTACTTC | CSARDAAQSYEQYF
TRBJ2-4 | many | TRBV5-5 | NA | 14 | TGTGCCAGCAGCAGGTCCCCGGACAACTACATTCAGTACTTC | CASSRSPDNYIQYF
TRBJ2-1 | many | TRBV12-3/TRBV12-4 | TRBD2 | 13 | TGTGCCAGCGCAGGCGGGGGGGCTGTTGAGCAGTTCTTC | CASAGGGAVEQFF